This is a list of T cell receptor beta chains from one sample in a study of cytomegalovirus exposure and HLA in healthy donors. Here immunoSEQ multiplex PCR was the method, and the copy in TCRdb shows in-frame clones only, minus some. The sample holds 75,000 to 100,000 clones, 73% seen once. Sequences were obtained from PBMCs. Receptors originate from a man between 35 and 55 years old in good health and CMV-seronegative. Each CDR3 is given with its conserved first and last residue. The D gene is left open where the match is weak. Size values are once, few and many counts, or a class for expanded clones, and some rows have none.

TRBV7-9	-	TRBJ1-3	-	TGTGCCAGCAGCAGGGAGTTCTCTGGAAACACCATATATTTT	CASSREFSGNTIYF
TRBV5-1	-	TRBJ2-3	-	TGCGCCAGTCATGACTGGGCAGATACGCAGTATTTT	CASHDWADTQYF
TRBV30	-	TRBJ2-7	TRBD1	TGTGCCTGGTGCAGGGACAGCACCTCCTACGAGCAGTACTTC	CAWCRDSTSYEQYF
TRBV5-1	-	TRBJ2-5	TRBD2	TGCGCCAGCAGCTTGGGACTAGCGGGGGGGCCAGAGACCCAGTACTTC	CASSLGLAGGPETQYF
TRBV10-3	few	TRBJ1-2	-	TGTGCCATCAGGGGGGCCGCCGACGGCTACACCTTC	CAIRGAADGYTF
TRBV7-5	-	TRBJ2-7	-	TGTGTCAGAAGGCTCGGGGACGAGCAGTACTTC	CVRRLGDEQYF
TRBV30	-	TRBJ2-5	TRBD1	TGTGCCTGGAGTATAGGACAGGGCCAAGAGACCCAGTACTTC	CAWSIGQGQETQYF
TRBV19	-	TRBJ1-3	-	TGTGCCAGTATCCCTCGCGAGGGTGTCTCTGGAAACACCATATATTTT	CASIPREGVSGNTIYF
TRBV7-7	-	TRBJ2-7	-	TGTGCCAGCAGCCCCGCGGGATCCTACGAGCAGTACTTC	CASSPAGSYEQYF
TRBV5-8	-	TRBJ2-5	TRBD2	TGTGCCAGCAGCTTGGGTAGCGGGGGGCTCCAAGAGACCCAGTACTTC	CASSLGSGGLQETQYF